This TCR beta chain was observed in a study of blood T cell repertoires in acute mononucleosis (dated by TCRdb to 2019 to 2021). Turning to the overall study: Convalescent samples, which represented the memory response, were taken 5 to 8 months after the acute presentation. Mean blood EBV load was roughly 3.7 log10 genome copies per million B cells during acute infection and about 2.8 at convalescence.

Broad study findings and their caveats: With only three donors in the cohort, group averages were based on very few individuals. Just roughly 9% of the unique acute clonotypes remained in convalescence, but these persisting clonotypes accounted for most of the response, and new, diverse de novo clonotypes seemingly replaced the other acute clonotypes. For BRLF1 (YVL-BR), TCRalpha CDR3 motifs played a dominant role and TCRbeta a minimal role in TCR repertoire selection. Low acute-to-convalescent clonotype overlap might partly reflect sampling error, because only a fraction of each donor's blood was analyzed.

The sample's time point, from its label and the paper: convalescence about 6 months (5-8 months) after acute presentation (visit 7). Over primary infection, the study followed CD8 T cell responses to two immunodominant EBV epitopes: BRLF1 109 (YVL-BR) and BMLF1 280 (GLC-BM). A positive serum heterophile antibody test together with EBV viral capsid antigen-specific IgM pointed to primary EBV infection. As a first step, magnetic positive selection (MACS) was used to enrich total CD8 T cells from the PBMCs. A FACSAria III was used to sort live CD3+ CD8+ tetramer+ cells to a purity above 85%. A PE-conjugated tetramer loaded with the BRLF1 109-117 peptide was used for cell sorting. TCR repertoires of EBV epitope-specific CD8 T cells were deep-sequenced directly ex vivo after tetramer sorting, at acute infection and at convalescence. The donors were three individuals between about 18 and 29 years old who had clinical acute infectious mononucleosis and laboratory evidence of primary EBV infection. Heparinized peripheral blood was drawn at clinical presentation with mononucleosis symptoms and was drawn again about 6 months later. PBMCs were isolated by Ficoll-Paque density gradient centrifugation.

As encoded in the germline V gene, CDR1 is SGHTA while CDR2 is FQGNSA. Measured from the cysteine to the phenylalanine, the CDR3 is 16 residues long. Only the CDR3 DNA stays, 48 bases, in frame from base 1. In this sample, this clone turned up a few times. Given a far larger clone just one base away, this is likely a sequencing read error. For TCR profiling, total RNA from no fewer than 9,500 sorted tetramer+ CD8 T cells was reverse transcribed into cDNA. CDR3 regions were amplified by PCR with primers annealing to V and J regions, adding unique molecular identifiers to track templates. The immunoSEQ platform, including its sequencing and error-correction standards, was used to profile TCRalpha and TCRbeta chains. For the original study's pipeline: Clonal copy numbers were corrected for sequencing and PCR errors, and CDR3s were defined according to IMGT conventions. Only productive rearrangements were analyzed, using immunoSEQ Analyzer versions 2.0 and 3.0, with gene-pairing frequencies processed further in Microsoft Excel. Circos plots were used to visualize V-J pairings, and MEME plus a custom motifSearch program were used to find CDR3 motifs. The OLGA algorithm was used to calculate the probability of generation of TCR sequences. Clonotypes found at both visits were termed persistent, clonotypes found only in the acute phase were termed nonpersistent, and clonotypes found only at convalescence were termed de novo. A public TCR was defined as an amino acid clonotype used by more than one donor. Drawn from immuneACCESS, this table holds only the in-frame rearrangements with V and J called that TCRdb kept. Clones are partly lost; checked studies trace under half to an unresolved V gene and leave the rest unexplained. Clonal size and the V and J genes are those of that table, whereas D and trimming came from the DNA. This sample comprises about 1,800 clones, 20% of them detected only once. Together, the top ten hold 25% to 30% of the sample.

The sample consisted of EBV YVL epitope tetramer+ CD8+ T cells sorted from PBMCs, taken during convalescence from infectious mononucleosis. The label giving this sample's cell subset or site can be read as: CD8 T cells binding a tetramer with EBV BRLF1 109-117 peptide (YVL-BR). The rearrangement joined TRBV7-2 to TRBJ2-5; TRBD2 is a weak D gene call, 5 bases matching. The DNA end favors TRBJ2-7, so the J call may be wrong. The TCR was taken from a woman under 30 with infectious mononucleosis caused by EBV. Here the CDR3 is given as CASSLDWRICSYEQYF. The bases read TGTGCCAGCAGCTTAGATTGGAGGATTTGCTCCTACGAGCAGTACTTC.